The entry below gives a single T cell receptor (beta chain) sequence along with its context. The data were produced by immunoSEQ multiplex PCR, yet TCRdb's version contains in-frame clones alone and is incomplete. The table has more than 150,000 clones, 80% to 95% seen once; the top ten hold about 0.73%. The data derive from a study of control samples from healthy donors and cancer patients. CDR1 and CDR2 from the germline V gene are LNHDA and SQIVND (reference sequence). This CDR3 spans 14 amino acids. The V gene lost 6 bases and the J gene lost 3 bases, with 12 bases spanning the gap. The sample was blood. This TCR derives from a woman under 40 in good health. This chain uses TRBV19 with TRBJ1-5; D might be TRBD1 (5 bases). CDR3 protein: CASSARGPNQPQHF. CDR3 in DNA: TGTGCCAGTAGCGCGAGGGGACCCAATCAGCCCCAGCATTTT.